This TCR beta chain emerged from a study of blood T cell repertoires in COVID-19. Enrolled through a virtual design, the participants were between about 18 and 100 years of age and came from 24 US areas. Self-reported history from a screening survey and questionnaire set each donor's cohort. In the original analysis: Amplifying reference gene primers gave estimates of nucleated cell counts. Sequencing used immunoSEQ multiplex PCR; TCRdb keeps in-frame clones, though not all of them. V, J and clone size reflect that table, while D and trimming were determined from the DNA. Of around 320,000 clones in the sample, 85% to 95% were seen once. The V segment lost 4 bases and the J segment 6 bases; nucleotides outside the gene matches: 10. This CDR3 has 16 amino acids. Germline CDR1 and CDR2: SGHRS and YFSETQ.

The sequencing input was PBMCs or T cells enriched from blood (not recorded which). The TCR originated in a woman in her twenties or thirties who had been exposed to COVID-19. V is TRBV5-1 and J is TRBJ2-3; 11 bases agree with TRBD2. The CDR3 sequence: CASSILTSGARDTQYF. For the CDR3, the DNA is TGCGCCAGCAGCATCCTGACTAGCGGGGCTCGGGATACGCAGTATTTT.